The T cell receptor (beta chain) described here comes from a study of cytomegalovirus exposure and HLA in healthy donors. Overall study results and limits: When analyzed later, the rates of TCR association showed variation by HLA locus, with DRB1 the most and HLA-C the fewest.

Comments on this clone: Its target is unknown.

Trimming cost V 2 bases and J 3 bases, with 7 bases left between them. The CDR3 spans 13 residues. Germline CDR1 MNHNS, CDR2 SASEGT. A multiplex PCR was run with 60 Vbeta primers and 13 Jbeta primers. Method: immunoSEQ multiplex PCR; TCRdb's copy keeps in-frame clones and lacks some. Counted here are more than 200,000 clones, roughly 80% occurring once; the ten biggest clones make up about 6.1%. Sequencing used PBMCs. The V gene is TRBV6-1, the J gene TRBJ1-1; D is unclear. This receptor was identified in a man aged 35 to 55 in good health and CMV-seropositive. The CDR3 coding sequence is TGTGCCAGCAGTGAATCAGCGTACACTGAAGCTTTCTTT. It is translated as CASSESAYTEAFF.